Following are 18 T cell receptor beta chains from one sample sequenced in a study of radiation and T cells in renal cell carcinoma. The time point: blood 4 weeks post-SBRT, at nephrectomy. Regarding treatment: 15 Gy SBRT to primary tumor, nephrectomy 4 weeks later. Only in-frame clones appear in the TCRdb table, and some are missing; sequencing was by immunoSEQ multiplex PCR. Altogether around 81,000 clones are present, 85% being singletons, with the ten largest covering approximately 8.6%. The material sequenced was blood, taken from a patient whose treatment included radiotherapy and nephrectomy. These receptors all come from a middle-aged man with renal cell carcinoma.

This CDR3 reads CASSLLFRDSLEQYF. The DNA of the CDR3 is TGTGCCAGCAGCTTACTCTTCCGGGACTCACTCGAGCAGTACTTC. The rearrangement uses TRBV13 and TRBJ2-7; possibly TRBD2 for D (6 bases). Germline assignment: CDR1 PRHDT and CDR2 FYEKMQ (reference sequence). CDR3 length: 15 amino acids. Trimming removed 2 bases at V and 6 bases at J, with 17 bases between.

The chain employs TRBV6-1 and TRBJ2-7, with D maybe TRBD2 (5 bases). This CDR3 is built from 15 residues. Trimming stripped 8 bases from V and 1 base from J, with 18 bases between. Germline values: CDR1 MNHNS, CDR2 SASEGT. CDR3 protein: CASRGSTIHSYEQYF. CDR3 in DNA: TGTGCCAGCCGAGGGTCGACTATACATTCCTACGAGCAGTACTTC.

This rearrangement joins TRBV30 to TRBJ1-1, with a weak D call TRBD1 (6 bases). Germline lookup yields CDR1 GTSNPN and CDR2 SVGIG (reference sequence). Trimming pared 5 bases from V and 4 bases from J, leaving 14 bases between. The CDR3 length is 13 residues. The CDR3 loop reads CAWHRVVGTEAFF. DNA for the CDR3: TGTGCCTGGCACAGGGTTGTGGGCACTGAAGCTTTCTTT.

This chain connects TRBV30 to TRBJ2-3, with 7 bases fitting TRBD2. This CDR3 has 16 amino acids. Per germline, CDR1 GTSNPN and CDR2 SVGIG (reference sequence). V lost 0 bases to trimming and J lost 2 bases; unmatched junction nucleotides: 8. The CDR3 DNA sequence: TGTGCCTGGAGTGTATCACTGCGGGGGTACACAGATACGCAGTATTTT. Translation: CAWSVSLRGYTDTQYF.

This sequence joins TRBV4-1 and TRBJ2-2; D call uncertain. The CDR3 is 18 amino acids. Trimming took off 0 bases at V and 0 bases at J, with 14 bases between the two ends. Germline-derived CDR1 and CDR2 are MGHRA and YSYEKL. CDR3 loop: CASSQDFLGQANTGELFF. The CDR3 nucleotides read TGCGCCAGCAGCCAAGATTTTCTTGGGCAGGCGAACACCGGGGAGCTGTTTTTT.

The chain uses TRBV18 and TRBJ1-1, with D possibly being TRBD1 (6 bases). Germline V gene sequence: CDR1 KGHSH, CDR2 LQKENI. The ends were cut back, 1 base at V and 4 bases at J, with 19 bases in the middle. CDR3 length: 17 residues. CDR3 amino acids: CASSPLLSGADGTEAFF. CDR3 sequence (DNA): TGTGCCAGCTCACCACTCCTCTCGGGGGCGGATGGCACTGAAGCTTTCTTT.

The count of this clone is one. The chain joins TRBV13 to TRBJ2-7, with 7 bases lining up with TRBD2. CDR3 length: 13 amino acids. Germline-derived CDR1 and CDR2 are PRHDT and FYEKMQ (reference sequence). Germline trimming cut 5 bases from V and 2 bases from J; bases unmatched to any gene: 3. CDR3 sequence (DNA): TGTGCCAGCAGCACGGGGGGTCCCTACGAGCAGTACTTC. Translated: CASSTGGPYEQYF.

The chain recombines TRBV11-2 with TRBJ2-1; D is uncertain. CDR3 length equals 11 residues. The germline CDR1 and CDR2 sequences are SGHAT and FQNNGV. Deletions cut 1 base from V and 7 bases from J, with 2 bases between. The CDR3 protein is CASSLVNEQFF. DNA of the CDR3: TGTGCCAGCAGCTTAGTGAATGAGCAGTTCTTC.

Only a few counts were recorded for this clone. The chain uses TRBV9 and TRBJ2-2, with D maybe TRBD2 (6 bases). Germline values: CDR1 SGDLS, CDR2 YYNGEE. V lost 2 bases to trimming and J lost 5 bases, with 13 bases between them. This CDR3 spans 15 amino acids. CDR3 protein: CASSVAGFGTGELFF. The CDR3 nucleotides are TGTGCCAGCAGCGTCGCGGGGTTTGGTACCGGGGAGCTGTTTTTT.

The chain recombines TRBV5-6 with TRBJ2-4, with D perhaps matching TRBD2 (5 bases). V lost 4 bases to trimming and J lost 5 bases, with 10 bases between them. CDR1 and CDR2 from the germline V gene are SGHDT and YYEEEE. The CDR3 sequence is 13 residues long. The CDR3 is CASSPEAENIQYF. The CDR3 DNA sequence: TGTGCCAGCAGCCCGGAGGCGGAAAACATTCAGTACTTC.

This clone was detected only once. The V and J genes are TRBV5-1 and TRBJ2-7, with D possibly matching TRBD1 (5 bases). Germline CDR1 and CDR2: SGHRS and YFSETQ. Deletions cut 1 base from V and 0 bases from J, with 14 bases between. CDR3 length equals 16 residues. The CDR3: CASSLSRQTISYEQYF. In nucleotides, the CDR3 is TGCGCCAGCAGCTTGAGCAGACAGACCATCTCCTACGAGCAGTACTTC. Complete variable domain (other parts from reference TRBV5-1 and TRBJ2-7): KAGVTQTPRYLIKTRGQQVTLSCSPISGHRSVSWYQQTPGQGLQFLFEYFSETQRNKGNFPGRFSGRQFSNSRSEMNVSTLELGDSALYLCASSLSRQTISYEQYFGPGTRLTVT.

DNA of the CDR3: TGTGCCAGCAGCTCTGGACAGGGGGCGTACGACTACGAGCAGTACTTC. Residues: CASSSGQGAYDYEQYF. The V and J genes are TRBV7-8 and TRBJ2-7; TRBD1 aligns across 11 bases. The CDR3 is made up of 16 amino acids. V shed 4 bases and J 3 bases; nucleotides not matched to a gene: 8. Germline V gene lookup returns CDR1 SGHVS and CDR2 FQNEAQ.

This chain connects TRBV5-4 to TRBJ1-2; 9 bases are a match to TRBD1. V shed 4 bases, J shed 4 bases, and the junction held 8 bases outside the gene matches. Germline CDR1 is SGHNT and CDR2 is YYREEE (reference sequence). The CDR3 loop spans 15 amino acids. In DNA form, the CDR3 reads TGTGCCAGCAGCCCTGGGACAGGGTTTCCCTATGGCTACACCTTC. Translated: CASSPGTGFPYGYTF.

This chain joins TRBV5-1 and TRBJ1-2, with D maybe TRBD1 (6 bases). The CDR3 is 13 amino acids. In germline, CDR1 is SGHRS, CDR2 YFSETQ. V shed 1 base and J shed 4 bases, with 8 bases lying between them. For the CDR3, the DNA is TGCGCCAGCAGCTTGTCAGGGGCCTATGGCTACACCTTC. Translating it yields CASSLSGAYGYTF. Complete variable domain (other parts from reference TRBV5-1 and TRBJ1-2): KAGVTQTPRYLIKTRGQQVTLSCSPISGHRSVSWYQQTPGQGLQFLFEYFSETQRNKGNFPGRFSGRQFSNSRSEMNVSTLELGDSALYLCASSLSGAYGYTFGSGTRLTVV.

The chain recombines TRBV30 with TRBJ1-4; D possibly corresponds to TRBD1 (6 bases). Trimming removed 8 bases from V and 0 bases from J, with 19 bases in between. Germline values: CDR1 GTSNPN, CDR2 SVGIG (reference sequence). The CDR3 loop spans 16 amino acids. This CDR3 is CAHSKDRSPTNEKLFF. The CDR3, as DNA: TGTGCCCACTCGAAAGACAGGTCGCCAACTAATGAAAAACTGTTTTTT.

A note on this clone: This sample includes further DNA sequences coding for the same CDR3. The CDR3 nucleotides read TGTGCCAGCTCACCGCCTTCTAGCTACGAGCAGTACTTC. Protein sequence: CASSPPSSYEQYF. The V gene is TRBV18, the J gene TRBJ2-7; D not certain. The CDR3 contains 13 residues. The V end lost 3 bases, the J end lost 3 bases, and 9 bases lay between the germline ends. From germline, CDR1 is KGHSH and CDR2 LQKENI.

The CDR3 DNA sequence: TGCAGCGTCATAGGTCCGGGACAGGGTTTCACTGAAGCTTTCTTT. Its protein product is CSVIGPGQGFTEAFF. This chain joins TRBV29-1 and TRBJ1-1, with 9 bases that match TRBD1. With V trimmed by 6 bases and J by 4 bases, 12 bases remained unmatched. Per germline, CDR1 SQVTM and CDR2 ANQGSEA. This CDR3 contains 15 residues.

This chain links TRBV7-6 with TRBJ2-1; no definite D call. V was pared by 8 bases and J by 1 base, with 12 bases between. Germline CDR1 and CDR2: SGHVS and FNYEAQ. This CDR3 contains 14 residues. The CDR3, as DNA: TGTGCCAGCGGCCGCCTGGCTTCCTACAATGAGCAGTTCTTC. This sequence encodes CASGRLASYNEQFF.